A single sample gave rise to the 24 T cell receptor beta chains below, sequenced in a study of blood T cell repertoires in COVID-19. TCRdb's table, derived via immunoSEQ multiplex PCR, lists solely in-frame clones and lacks some. The sample has 250,000 to 350,000 clones; around 84% are singletons. Specimen: peripheral blood. These receptors were obtained from a human donor with COVID-19, enrolled during active disease. The donor label of this sample is uncertain.

This clone was recorded a few times. The chain carries TRBV27 and TRBJ1-6; D call uncertain. This CDR3 contains 14 residues. Germline V CDR1 and CDR2: MNHEY, SMNVEV (reference sequence). Trimming pared 2 bases from V and 8 bases from J, leaving 10 bases between. As DNA, the CDR3 is TGTGCCAGCAGTTTAGATGGCGGCGATTCACCCCTCCACTTT. It encodes CASSLDGGDSPLHF.

The rearrangement joins TRBV7-9 to TRBJ1-1; D remains unclear. The CDR3 runs 13 residues. V was pared by 0 bases and J by 5 bases, with 7 bases between. CDR1 is SEHNR, CDR2 FQNEAQ, per germline (reference sequence). The CDR3 loop is CASSLAPRTEAFF. CDR3 sequence (DNA): TGTGCCAGCAGCTTAGCTCCACGGACTGAAGCTTTCTTT.

The CDR3 DNA reads as TGTGCCAGCAGCCCTGGGACAGAGGTGACTGAAGCTTTCTTT. Protein sequence: CASSPGTEVTEAFF. The rearrangement links TRBV7-3 to TRBJ1-1, with 7 bases fitting TRBD1. Germline V gene lookup returns CDR1 SGHTA and CDR2 FQGTGA. V dropped 5 bases and J dropped 5; count of bases not matched to a gene: 8. The CDR3 has 14 residues.

The rearrangement uses TRBV27 and TRBJ2-7; no definite D call. V lost 2 bases, J lost 6 bases, and 8 bases lay in between. Germline V gene data show CDR1 as MNHEY and CDR2 as SMNVEV (reference sequence). This CDR3 has 12 amino acids. The DNA for the CDR3 is TGTGCCAGCAGTTTAATTACTGGCGAGCAGTACTTC. Translated: CASSLITGEQYF.

The CDR3 protein is CASSPSLSTDTQYF. The CDR3 nucleotides read TGTGCCAGCAGCCCTAGTCTGTCCACAGATACGCAGTATTTT. This chain links TRBV14 with TRBJ2-3; D uncertain. The CDR3 has 14 residues. Germline assignment: CDR1 SGHDN and CDR2 FVKESK. Trimming shortened V by 4 bases and J by 2 bases, and 10 bases separated the two germline ends.

The CDR3 DNA sequence: TGTGCCAGCAGTTATCGAGGTGAACCAGAGACCCAGTACTTC. Translating gives CASSYRGEPETQYF. The chain links TRBV6-1 to TRBJ2-5; the D is unclear. CDR1 and CDR2 from the germline V gene are MNHNS and SASEGT. CDR3 length: 14 amino acids. Trimming stripped 5 bases from V and 4 bases from J, with 14 bases between.

The chain recombines TRBV2 with TRBJ1-1; D is perhaps TRBD1 (5 bases). Germline V gene sequence: CDR1 SNHLY, CDR2 FYNNEI. V gave up 7 bases and J gave up 0 bases, with 9 bases separating them. CDR3 size: 13 residues. The CDR3 loop reads CASTGVMNTEAFF. The CDR3 DNA sequence: TGTGCCAGCACGGGGGTGATGAACACTGAAGCTTTCTTT.

The chain joins TRBV3-1 (or the pseudogene TRBV3-2) to TRBJ2-3; 8 nucleotides align to TRBD2. With 4 bases clipped from V and 4 bases from J, the junction kept 7 bases outside the gene matches. This CDR3 contains 15 residues. Germline loops: CDR1 LGHDT, CDR2 YNNKEL (reference sequence). The CDR3 region has the DNA TGTGCCAGCAGCCCGGGGACTAGAGTCGCAGATACGCAGTATTTT. Protein product: CASSPGTRVADTQYF.

This clone was observed a few times. The rearrangement links TRBV6-2 or TRBV6-3 to TRBJ2-3; 10 bases match TRBD2. CDR1 and CDR2 from the germline V gene are MNHEY and SVGEGT. The CDR3 extends over 17 amino acids. V lost 0 bases and J lost 4; bases outside the gene matches: 7. CDR3 nucleotide sequence: TGTGCCAGCAGTTACTCTTCCCTAGCGGGAGTTCCAGATACGCAGTATTTT. Translated, it gives CASSYSSLAGVPDTQYF.

This rearrangement joins TRBV5-1 to TRBJ2-3; 7 nucleotides match TRBD2. This CDR3 is built from 15 residues. From germline, CDR1 is SGHRS and CDR2 YFSETQ. The trim removed 3 bases at V and 0 bases at J, leaving 4 bases unmatched. CDR3 in amino acids: CASSWRRGSTDTQYF. The CDR3 DNA follows: TGCGCCAGCAGCTGGCGGCGGGGGAGCACAGATACGCAGTATTTT.

This clone has a handful of counts. The chain recombines TRBV20-1 with TRBJ2-3, with 8 bases aligning to TRBD2. The CDR3 sequence is 16 residues long. From germline, CDR1 is DFQATT and CDR2 SNEGSKA (reference sequence). Trimming removed 3 bases from V and 2 bases from J; junction bases left unmatched: 10. CDR3 nucleotide sequence: TGCAGTGCTAGTCGGGAGGGAGCAGGGAACACAGATACGCAGTATTTT. Encoded protein: CSASREGAGNTDTQYF.

This rearrangement joins TRBV6-2 or TRBV6-3 to TRBJ2-7; the D gene is possibly TRBD2 (5 bases). The V and J ends lost 6 bases and 7 bases respectively, with 16 bases between them. CDR1 is MNHEY and CDR2 is SVGEGT in the germline V gene. The CDR3 is 13 amino acids. CDR3 DNA: TGTGCCAGCAGCCTTCGGGCGACGGGGGAGCAGTACTTC. Translated, it gives CASSLRATGEQYF.

V and J are TRBV6-5 and TRBJ1-6; TRBD1 agrees at 9 bases. This CDR3 spans 15 amino acids. V shed 4 bases and J 8 bases; nucleotides not matched to a gene: 6. Germline V gene lookup returns CDR1 MNHEY and CDR2 SVGAGI. CDR3 protein: CASSSGTGNHSPLHF. The CDR3 bases are TGTGCCAGCAGTTCCGGGACAGGGAATCATTCACCCCTCCACTTT.

The chain recombines TRBV6-2 or TRBV6-3 with TRBJ1-2; no clear D. V lost 4 bases and J lost 3, with 12 bases in between. The CDR3 contains 14 residues. From germline, CDR1 is MNHEY and CDR2 SVGEGT. This CDR3 reads CASSFSNSHYGYTF. CDR3 nucleotides: TGTGCCAGCAGTTTCTCCAACAGCCACTATGGCTACACCTTC.

V gene TRBV6-5 combines with J gene TRBJ1-2, with D possibly TRBD1 on 5 matching bases. The germline V and J ends were trimmed by 2 bases and 5 bases, with 9 bases remaining between them. CDR1 MNHEY and CDR2 SVGAGI come from the germline V gene. The CDR3 extends over 13 amino acids. The CDR3 DNA reads TGTGCCAGCAGTTACCGACAGCATTATGGCTACACCTTC. Protein sequence: CASSYRQHYGYTF.

This chain connects TRBV9 to TRBJ2-2; TRBD2 agrees at 7 bases. CDR1 is SGDLS and CDR2 is YYNGEE in the germline V gene. The ends lost 4 bases at V and 2 bases at J; junction bases unmatched: 11. The CDR3 is 17 amino acids. CDR3 bases: TGTGCCAGCAGCACACTCGGGGGGAGGGGTAACACCGGGGAGCTGTTTTTT. Encoded protein: CASSTLGGRGNTGELFF. Using reference TRBV9 and TRBJ2-2 for the parts outside the CDR3, the full variable domain is DSGVTQTPKHLITATGQRVTLRCSPRSGDLSVYWYQQSLDQGLQFLIQYYNGEERAKGNILERFSAQQFPDLHSELNLSSLELGDSALYFCASSTLGGRGNTGELFFGEGSRLTVL.

The rearrangement joins TRBV7-2 to TRBJ2-2; 7 bases match TRBD1. V shed 5 bases, J shed 4 bases, and the junction held 13 bases outside the gene matches. Germline V CDR1 and CDR2: SGHTA, FQGNSA. This CDR3 is 17 amino acids long. CDR3: CASSHDARGPTTGELFF. CDR3 DNA: TGTGCCAGCAGCCATGACGCAAGGGGGCCGACCACCGGGGAGCTGTTTTTT.

The chain employs TRBV12-3 or TRBV12-4 and TRBJ2-7; possibly TRBD1 for D (5 bases). V dropped 7 bases and J dropped 5 bases, with 15 bases sitting between them. The CDR3 covers 13 residues. CDR3 nucleotides: TGTGCCAGCAATTTTCCAGGGCGCCACGAGCAGTACTTC. The encoded protein is CASNFPGRHEQYF.

The V call is TRBV4-2, the J call TRBJ1-2; maybe TRBD1 (6 bases). With 3 bases removed from V and 0 bases from J, the gap between germline ends came to 14 bases. From germline, CDR1 is LGHNA and CDR2 YNFKEQ. There are 16 residues in the CDR3. CDR3 in amino acids: CASSQASGQPNYGYTF. The CDR3, as DNA: TGTGCCAGCAGCCAGGCCTCCGGACAGCCTAACTATGGCTACACCTTC.

The chain couples TRBV19 to TRBJ2-3, with 9 bases aligning to TRBD2. The CDR3 extends over 16 amino acids. Germline CDR1 LNHDA, CDR2 SQIVND (reference sequence). After removal of 2 bases from V and 2 bases from J, the junction contained 5 bases not matched to a gene. CDR3 coding DNA: TGTGCCAGTAGTATAATAGCTAGCGGGAACACAGATACGCAGTATTTT. Residues: CASSIIASGNTDTQYF. The full variable domain, with the rest looked up from reference TRBV19 and TRBJ2-3, is DGGITQSPKYLFRKEGQNVTLSCEQNLNHDAMYWYRQDPGQGLRLIYYSQIVNDFQKGDIAEGYSVSREKKESFPLTVTSAQKNPTAFYLCASSIIASGNTDTQYFGPGTRLTVL.

The chain couples TRBV5-6 to TRBJ1-5; 9 bases are shared with TRBD1. The V segment lost 2 bases and the J segment 2 bases; nucleotides outside the gene matches: 2. CDR1 and CDR2 from the germline V gene are SGHDT and YYEEEE. The length of the CDR3 is 15 residues. The CDR3 loop reads CASSFRDRGNQPQHF. The CDR3 DNA reads as TGTGCCAGCAGCTTCCGGGACAGGGGCAATCAGCCCCAGCATTTT.

The chain has TRBV5-4 and TRBJ2-6; D perhaps matches TRBD1 (6 bases). Germline V gene lookup returns CDR1 SGHNT and CDR2 YYREEE (reference sequence). This CDR3 is built from 17 residues. The V end was cut by 5 bases, the J end by 0 bases, with 15 bases between. This CDR3 reads CASSVTQGFSGANVLTF. In DNA form, the CDR3 reads TGTGCCAGCAGTGTGACCCAGGGGTTCTCTGGGGCCAACGTCCTGACTTTC.

The rearrangement uses TRBV21-1 and TRBJ2-1; the tabulated D call, TRBD2, remains unverified against the DNA. TRBV21-1 is annotated as a pseudogene. The CDR3 runs 20 residues. The CDR3 nucleotides read TGTGCCAGCAGCAAAGTACACAGCCCACTAGCGGGAGACTCCTACAATGAGCAGTTCTTC. It yields the protein CASSKVHSPLAGDSYNEQFF.

The rearrangement links TRBV28 to TRBJ1-1; 9 nucleotides line up with TRBD1. The CDR3 loop spans 20 amino acids. Germline CDR1 is MDHEN and CDR2 is SYDVKM. V dropped 8 bases and J dropped 3; count of bases not matched to a gene: 25. The CDR3 loop is CASPSYPGQGRSGEDTEAFF. Written as DNA, the CDR3 is TGTGCCAGCCCGTCTTACCCGGGACAGGGAAGGTCCGGTGAGGACACTGAAGCTTTCTTT.